The sequence of this T cell receptor beta chain was determined in a study of vaccination effects on CD4 cells after COVID-19. The repertoire was sequenced with immunoSEQ multiplex PCR; TCRdb's copy has only in-frame clones and lacks some. Of 45,000 to 65,000 clones listed, just under 80% are singletons. From germline, CDR1 is LGHDT and CDR2 YNNKEL (reference sequence). Trimming cost V 3 bases and J 5 bases; bases outside gene matches: 5. The CDR3 is 15 residues long. Once cultured for roughly 10 days, the cells underwent separation to obtain CD4+ T cells. Each participant was given two doses of one vaccine (BNT162b2 or mRNA-1273). There are a few counts of this clone. The antigen is undetermined.

This sequence joins TRBV3-1 (or the pseudogene TRBV3-2) and TRBJ2-1, with 9 bases that match TRBD2. The receptor comes from a human donor who received a COVID-19 vaccine. Sample: CD4+ T cells from PBMCs cultured without peptide, taken after COVID-19 vaccination. In DNA, the CDR3 is TGTGCCAGCAGCCACACTAGCGGGCGGGACAATGAGCAGTTCTTC. Its translation is CASSHTSGRDNEQFF.